The T cell receptor beta chain described here comes from a study of shared clonotypes between healthy human individuals. Overall study findings and caveats: Few donors limited the genetic and exposure-history diversity represented. Naive CD4 clonotypes were shared across several donors at about 5%.

Deep-level running was used for the assay. Clones were sequenced by immunoSEQ multiplex PCR, and TCRdb holds only the in-frame ones, with some missing. The sample has about 1 million clones, about 76% seen once; the top ten hold around 1.5%. Regarding this clone: Its antigen is not known.

This TCR came from a man aged 18 to 30 in good health. Sequencing used memory CD4+ T cells sorted from blood. Subset reported: CD45RA-negative fraction.

The CDR3: CAISDGLGTWEQYF. In DNA form, the CDR3 reads TGTGCCATCAGTGATGGGCTAGGTACTTGGGAGCAGTACTTC. The chain uses TRBV10-3 and TRBJ2-7; the D is unclear. V dropped 3 bases and J dropped 7 bases, with 16 bases sitting between them. The CDR3 contains 14 residues. CDR1 and CDR2 (germline): ENHRY, SYGVKD.